The source of this T cell receptor (beta chain) is a study of PD-L1 blockade in urothelial cancer. Looking at the study overall: Every 3 weeks, patients received intravenous atezolizumab 1,200 mg, beginning 2014. The study recovered a median of about 150,000 T cells per blood sample.

The germline V and J ends were trimmed by 5 bases and 5 bases, with 9 bases remaining between them. Germline loops: CDR1 MNHEY, CDR2 SMNVEV (reference sequence). There are 12 residues in the CDR3. Method: immunoSEQ multiplex PCR; TCRdb's copy keeps in-frame clones and lacks some. The data contain roughly 40,000 clones, around 84% of them singletons. The TCR originated in a man in his 70s with urothelial cancer. The V call is TRBV27, the J call TRBJ1-2; the D gene is possibly TRBD1 (5 bases). This material consisted of PBMCs, taken around atezolizumab (anti-PD-L1) treatment. CDR3 nucleotide sequence: TGTGCCAGCAGTGGGGGGGGGTATGGCTACACCTTC. It specifies CASSGGGYGYTF.